The clone carrying this TCR beta chain was counted a few times. Its antigen is not identified. V gave up 0 bases and J gave up 3 bases, with 10 bases separating them. The CDR3 contains 14 residues. Per germline, CDR1 SGHRS and CDR2 YFSETQ. Clones were read by immunoSEQ multiplex PCR, and TCRdb kept only the in-frame ones, dropping some. The sample contains 110,000 to 150,000 clones, about nine tenths of which appear only once. The entry originates in a study of T cell responses to AZD1222 COVID-19 vaccine. Notes on the study in general: Targeting of unmutated variant regions was reportedly seen in nearly half of spike-specific TCRs. Two AZD1222 doses significantly raised spike-specific TCR breadth and depth over controls. The repertoires were collected only after the peak T cell response.

The sample in question was peripheral blood, obtained on day 0 of AZD1222 vaccination. The TCR originated in an adult in good health. The gene calls are TRBV5-1 and TRBJ2-7, with D unclear. CDR3 sequence reads: CASSLGSTLYEQYF. In DNA form, the CDR3 reads TGCGCCAGCAGCTTGGGGTCCACTCTCTACGAGCAGTACTTC.